This is a list of T cell receptor beta chains from one sample in a study of blood T cell repertoires in COVID-19. Sequenced by immunoSEQ multiplex PCR; TCRdb stores in-frame clones only, minus some. The profile shows approximately 110,000 clones, about four fifths of them singletons. Sequencing used peripheral blood. Receptors were obtained from a woman older than 75 with acute or convalescent COVID-19. Both conserved end residues are part of each CDR3. D genes are given only for firm matches. Some rows mark clone size as missing; the rest say once, few, many or name a class of expanded clone.

size,J,D,V,DNA,CDR3
NA,TRBJ1-5,TRBD1,TRBV27,TGTGCCAGCAAGGCCGGGACAGGGGGACAGCCCCAGCATTTT,CASKAGTGGQPQHF
once,TRBJ2-5,NA,TRBV24-1,TGTGCCACCAGTGATTTCGGAGCTAGCCAAGAGACCCAGTACTTC,CATSDFGASQETQYF
NA,TRBJ1-2,TRBD1,TRBV5-3,TGTGCCAGAAGCTCCACCTCCGGGACAGGCTATGGCTACACCTTC,CARSSTSGTGYGYTF
NA,TRBJ1-5,NA,TRBV2,TGTGCCAGCAGAGTTTCGGGACTGCCGCCTAATCAGCCCCAGCATTTT,CASRVSGLPPNQPQHF
few,TRBJ2-1,NA,TRBV18,TGTGCCAGCTCACCGAGGGACTCCCGGAACGGTGAGCAGTTCTTC,CASSPRDSRNGEQFF
NA,TRBJ2-5,NA,TRBV9,TGTGCCAGCAGCGCCCGTGGACTAGGGGGGCCTATGTACCAAGAGACCCAGTACTTC,CASSARGLGGPMYQETQYF
NA,TRBJ2-1,TRBD2,TRBV6-5,TGTGCCAGCGCCCCCGGGACTAGCGGGGGGGGGTCGCAGTTCTTC,CASAPGTSGGGSQFF
NA,TRBJ2-5,TRBD2,TRBV13,TGTGCCAGCAGCTTAGCTGGACTAGCGGGATTGGGCCAAGAGACCCAGTACTTC,CASSLAGLAGLGQETQYF
NA,TRBJ2-2,NA,TRBV5-1,TGCGCCAGCAGCTTGTCCGGGGTCGTGGGCACCGGGGAGCTGTTTTTT,CASSLSGVVGTGELFF
NA,TRBJ1-4,NA,TRBV20-1,TGCAGTGCTCGGAGTAAGGGGACACTATTTTTT,CSARSKGTLFF
NA,TRBJ2-1,NA,TRBV18,TGTGCCAGCTCACCATCGGAACTAGGCACTGAGCAGTTCTTC,CASSPSELGTEQFF
NA,TRBJ2-7,TRBD2,TRBV5-1,TGCGCCAGCAGCCGGGGGGACTTGTCCTACGAGCAGTACTTC,CASSRGDLSYEQYF
NA,TRBJ1-6,TRBD1,TRBV5-1,TGCGCCAGCAGCTTGGAGTCAGGGGGTGATTCACCCCTCCACTTT,CASSLESGGDSPLHF
few,TRBJ1-2,TRBD1,TRBV28,TGTGCCAGCAGTTTATTACAGGGGGCGGCGGCAGATGGCTACACCTTC,CASSLLQGAAADGYTF
NA,TRBJ1-4,TRBD1,TRBV25-1,TGTGCCAGCAGCCGGACAGGTGGTGAAAAACTGTTTTTT,CASSRTGGEKLFF
NA,TRBJ1-2,NA,TRBV6-1,TGTGCCAGCAGTGACACCGACAGGCCCCTTTACGGCTACACCTTC,CASSDTDRPLYGYTF
NA,TRBJ2-7,TRBD2,TRBV28,TGTGCCAGCAGTGCCACTAGCGGGAGATACGAGCAGTACTTC,CASSATSGRYEQYF
NA,TRBJ2-5,NA,TRBV5-4,TGTGCCAGCAGTGGGGGGATGGAAGAGACCCAGTACTTC,CASSGGMEETQYF
once,TRBJ2-3,TRBD1,TRBV7-9,TGTGCCAGCAGCTTAGAAATTCCGGGACAGGCGGATCGCCGTACGCAGTATTTT,CASSLEIPGQADRRTQYF
NA,TRBJ1-2,TRBD1,TRBV5-6,TGTGCCAGCAGCTTGGTCGACAGGGAGAATGGCTACACCTTC,CASSLVDRENGYTF
NA,TRBJ2-2,TRBD2,TRBV24-1,TGTGCCACCAGTGATGAGGGACTAGGGAACACCGGGGAGCTGTTTTTT,CATSDEGLGNTGELFF
NA,TRBJ2-3,NA,TRBV11-2,TGTGCCAGCAGCCCACAGTTAGGCACAGATACGCAGTATTTT,CASSPQLGTDTQYF
NA,TRBJ1-5,TRBD1,TRBV2,TGTGCCAGCAGTGAGAGACAGGGAGAGCAGCCCCAGCATTTT,CASSERQGEQPQHF
NA,TRBJ1-1,NA,TRBV18,TGTGCCAGCTCACTCCGGGGACTTCCAGCTTTCTTT,CASSLRGLPAFF
NA,TRBJ2-1,NA,TRBV25-1,TGTGCCAGCAGTGAAACTGGTGAGCAGTTCTTC,CASSETGEQFF
NA,TRBJ2-1,NA,TRBV20-1,TGCAGTGCCCTAAAGGAGGTTGAGCAGTTCTTC,CSALKEVEQFF
NA,TRBJ2-1,NA,TRBV12-5,TGTGCTAGTGGTTTGACCAGGGTCAATGAGCAGTTCTTC,CASGLTRVNEQFF
NA,TRBJ2-1,NA,TRBV6-5,TGTGCCAGCAGTTACCAATCTCTAGCGTACAATGAGCAGTTCTTC,CASSYQSLAYNEQFF
NA,TRBJ1-2,NA,TRBV30,TGTGCCCAGCCGCGCGGGGGGCGCGCCGGCTACACCTTC,CAQPRGGRAGYTF
NA,TRBJ2-2,TRBD1,TRBV5-4,TGTGCCAGCAGCGTTGACAGGGAGTTCACCGGGGAGCTGTTTTTT,CASSVDREFTGELFF
once,TRBJ1-1,NA,TRBV11-2,TGTGCCAGCAGCTTCCTCAGGGGAGTTGGTGAAGCTTTCTTT,CASSFLRGVGEAFF
few,TRBJ1-4,NA,TRBV5-1,TGCGCCAGCAGAGCGACCGGCAATGAAAAACTGTTTTTT,CASRATGNEKLFF
NA,TRBJ1-1,NA,TRBV6-2/TRBV6-3,TGTGCCAGCAGTAGGACTGCCAACACTGAAGCTTTCTTT,CASSRTANTEAFF